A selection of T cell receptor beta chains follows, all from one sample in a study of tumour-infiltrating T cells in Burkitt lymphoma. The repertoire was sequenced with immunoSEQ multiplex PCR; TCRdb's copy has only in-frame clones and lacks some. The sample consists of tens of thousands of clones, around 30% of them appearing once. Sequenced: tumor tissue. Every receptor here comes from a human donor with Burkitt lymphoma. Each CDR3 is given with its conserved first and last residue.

CASSSGQGTNSPLHF | TRBJ1-6 | TRBV5-1
CASSQGEGTF | TRBJ1-2 | TRBV4-1
CASSQDLVTTDTQYF | TRBJ2-3 | TRBV4-3
CASSHSPKGSGGSYNEQFF | TRBJ2-1 | TRBV14
CASSPGQANYGYTF | TRBJ1-2 | TRBV4-1
CASSLTWSNTEAFF | TRBJ1-1 | TRBV5-1
CASSTGLATNNEQFF | TRBJ2-1 | TRBV5-1
CASNLLPGTNEKLFF | TRBJ1-4 | TRBV6-1
CASSGLGQGYNSPLHF | TRBJ1-6 | TRBV9
CASSRLNSLTDTEAFF | TRBJ1-1 | TRBV7-9
CASSAHHREGTEAFF | TRBJ1-1 | TRBV4-1
CASSLDLDSTGGETQYF | TRBJ2-5 | TRBV5-4
CASSRGGAEETQYF | TRBJ2-5 | TRBV18
CASSREMSSYEQYF | TRBJ2-7 | TRBV7-8
CASSASSSGLPLHF | TRBJ1-6 | TRBV6-6
CASSLGQVEGTIYF | TRBJ1-3 | TRBV5-1
CASSQDPNYGYTF | TRBJ1-2 | TRBV5-4
CASISLGTGSGYTF | TRBJ1-2 | TRBV5-4
CASSRQGNTGELFF | TRBJ2-2 | TRBV18
CASSLAQGVTGELFF | TRBJ2-2 | TRBV7-2
CASSLIVGTPYTGELFF | TRBJ2-2 | TRBV7-6
CASRRAGSTGDTQYF | TRBJ2-3 | TRBV5-1
CASTATTDSPLHF | TRBJ1-6 | TRBV6-1
CASRMRNEQYF | TRBJ2-7 | TRBV19
CASSLGQGSTNEKLFF | TRBJ1-4 | TRBV9
CASSFSPGNTIYF | TRBJ1-3 | TRBV7-2
CASSLDHSSYNEQFF | TRBJ2-1 | TRBV14
CASSQDSQGTNYGYTF | TRBJ1-2 | TRBV4-2
CAWSLAGGGNYGYTF | TRBJ1-2 | TRBV30
CASSPALTGEVQYF | TRBJ2-3 | TRBV18
CASSYSATGELFF | TRBJ2-2 | TRBV6-5
CASSLVSGWGSYNSPLHF | TRBJ1-6 | TRBV7-2
CASSRPVAGSQETQYF | TRBJ2-5 | TRBV7-9
CASSGRGGQETQYF | TRBJ2-5 | TRBV5-4
CASRSQGGPGDGYTF | TRBJ1-2 | TRBV7-8
CASSLRRGRNTEAFF | TRBJ1-1 | TRBV7-2
CASSVGHLGGELFF | TRBJ2-2 | TRBV9
CASRGRGSEKLFF | TRBJ1-4 | TRBV7-6
CASSLGQFNSPLHF | TRBJ1-6 | TRBV5-1
CASSLSTLTYYGYTF | TRBJ1-2 | TRBV7-2
CASSHSGSETQYF | TRBJ2-5 | TRBV7-9
CASSPGSNYGYTF | TRBJ1-2 | TRBV18